What follows describes a single T cell receptor (beta chain). The V and J ends lost 1 base and 3 bases respectively, with 12 bases between them. The CDR3 is 15 amino acids. CDR1 and CDR2 from the germline V gene are SGHVS and FQNEAQ. This sample was taken from a study of blood T cell repertoires in COVID-19. Study in general: Material from acute and convalescent COVID-19 was sourced from the United States, Italy and Spain. PBMCs, B-cell-depleted T cells, or T cells were the source of the cDNA or gDNA that made up the material.

Original processing notes: The authors estimated nucleated cell counts from reference gene primer amplification. Measured with immunoSEQ multiplex PCR; TCRdb has only the in-frame clones, and not every one. Clonal size and the V and J genes are those of that table, whereas D and trimming came from the DNA. The table lists around 130,000 clones, roughly 85% of them singletons. The sample was peripheral blood. This TCR came from a man aged 45-60 years with acute or convalescent COVID-19. The V call is TRBV7-8, the J call TRBJ1-2; weak D call: TRBD1 (6 bases). CDR3: CASSLGAGVDYGYTF. Written as DNA, the CDR3 is TGTGCCAGCAGCTTAGGCGCAGGGGTAGACTATGGCTACACCTTC.